The rows below give T cell receptor beta chains drawn from one sample of a study of cytomegalovirus exposure and HLA in healthy donors. This table comes from immunoSEQ multiplex PCR, and its TCRdb copy is limited to in-frame clones, with some not included. The sample has 200,000 or so clones; roughly four fifths are singletons. Sequencing used PBMCs. These receptors came from a woman under 30 in good health and CMV-seropositive. Both conserved end residues are part of each CDR3. The D gene is left open where the match is weak. Size is stated for part of the rows, as once, few or many counts, or as a class when the clone is expanded.

D gene	V gene	clone size	J gene	CDR3 protein
-	TRBV7-9	-	TRBJ1-5	CASSLASQPQHF
-	TRBV11-2	-	TRBJ1-5	CASSLVSGMPQHF
-	TRBV13	-	TRBJ2-1	CASSLGTGRNEQFF
-	TRBV15	-	TRBJ2-2	CATSREEPLRLNTGELFF
TRBD2	TRBV27	-	TRBJ2-3	CASSLSIPGLAGTDTQYF
TRBD1	TRBV6-4	-	-	CASSGRGPEQYF
TRBD1	TRBV19	-	-	CASSGGTGLKVVYEQYF
-	TRBV2	-	TRBJ2-3	CASSVDGGLTDTQYF
TRBD2	TRBV7-2	few	TRBJ2-3	CASSWTSGDTQYF
TRBD1	TRBV2	-	TRBJ1-4	CASRGQGEKLFF
TRBD1	TRBV5-6	-	TRBJ1-5	CASSSYGQGLNQPQHF
TRBD1	TRBV19	-	TRBJ1-6	CASSIGGTGSNSPLHF
TRBD1	TRBV10-1	-	TRBJ2-7	CASRQGNGEQYF
TRBD2	TRBV30	-	TRBJ2-1	CAWILAGGYNEQFF
-	TRBV5-8	-	TRBJ2-5	CASSLVGGAQTQYF
-	TRBV27	-	TRBJ2-3	CASSHPSGDTQYF
-	TRBV15	-	TRBJ1-6	CATSRTLYRADNSPLHF
TRBD1	TRBV13	-	TRBJ1-2	CASSLTVRGSYGYTF
-	TRBV7-8	-	TRBJ1-1	CASRPYVRDKNTEAFF
-	TRBV30	-	TRBJ2-2	CAWKSWGGHSGELFF
-	TRBV16	-	TRBJ2-7	CASSRGRQLIYEQYF
TRBD1	TRBV27	once	TRBJ1-1	CASCGQGNTEAFF
-	TRBV19	once	TRBJ1-2	CASSITGGNYGYTF
-	TRBV5-1	-	TRBJ1-2	CASSTVPSNGYTF
-	TRBV6-4	-	TRBJ2-3	CASSDGGAGDTQYF
-	TRBV30	once	TRBJ1-4	CAAGGGLGNEKLFF
-	TRBV11-3	few	TRBJ1-1	CASSFSFNTEAFF